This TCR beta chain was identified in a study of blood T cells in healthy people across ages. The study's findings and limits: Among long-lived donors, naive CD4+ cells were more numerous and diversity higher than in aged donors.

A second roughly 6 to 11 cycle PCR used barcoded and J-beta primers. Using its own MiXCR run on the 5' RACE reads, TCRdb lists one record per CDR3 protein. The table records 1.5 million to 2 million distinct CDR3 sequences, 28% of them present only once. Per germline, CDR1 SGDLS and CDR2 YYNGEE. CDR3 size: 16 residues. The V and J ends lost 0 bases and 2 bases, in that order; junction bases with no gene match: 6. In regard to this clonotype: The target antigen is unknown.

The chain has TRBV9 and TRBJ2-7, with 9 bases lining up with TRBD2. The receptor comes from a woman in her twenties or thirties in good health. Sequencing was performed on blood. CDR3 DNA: TGTGCCAGCAGCGTAGGAGTTGCGGGGGGGACCTACGAGCAGTACTTC. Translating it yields CASSVGVAGGTYEQYF.